Each of the 25 T cell receptor beta chains below was sequenced from the same sample in a study of blood T cell repertoires in COVID-19. The data were produced by immunoSEQ multiplex PCR, yet TCRdb's version contains in-frame clones alone and is incomplete. The profile shows roughly 350,000 clones, under 95% of them singletons. Input material: peripheral blood. These receptors were collected from a woman aged 18-29 years who had recovered from COVID-19.

The chain combines TRBV2 with TRBJ1-1; 9 bases fit TRBD1. Germline V CDR1 and CDR2: SNHLY, FYNNEI. The J segment lost 3 bases and the V segment lost 7 bases, leaving 6 bases of the junction unmatched. The CDR3 is made up of 14 amino acids. DNA for the CDR3: TGTGCCAGCATATTATGGACAGGGGACACTGAAGCTTTCTTT. Residues: CASILWTGDTEAFF.

The chain employs TRBV7-2 and TRBJ1-2; D not resolved. CDR1 and CDR2 from the germline V gene are SGHTA and FQGNSA. This CDR3 is 12 amino acids long. Trimming cost V 2 bases and J 5 bases, with 6 bases left between them. CDR3 sequence (DNA): TGTGCCAGCAGCTTAACTGCTTATGGCTACACCTTC. Residues: CASSLTAYGYTF.

The J gene is TRBJ1-2, the V gene TRBV27; TRBD1 is a possible D gene (6 bases). Germline assignment: CDR1 MNHEY and CDR2 SMNVEV (reference sequence). This CDR3 is built from 16 residues. V was clipped by 3 bases and J by 3 bases, with 17 bases between them. In DNA form, the CDR3 reads TGTGCCAGCAGTTTCTCCACAGGGAGTGGGTACTATGGCTACACCTTC. The encoded protein is CASSFSTGSGYYGYTF.

The V and J genes are TRBV6-5 and TRBJ2-3, with 15 bases fitting TRBD2. The ends lost 4 bases at V and 4 bases at J; junction bases unmatched: 3. CDR1 MNHEY and CDR2 SVGAGI come from the germline V gene. The CDR3 contains 16 residues. CDR3 protein: CASSSRTSGRADTQYF. For the CDR3, the DNA is TGTGCCAGCAGTTCCAGGACTAGCGGGAGGGCAGATACGCAGTATTTT.

This clone showed up just once. The V and J genes are TRBV5-1 and TRBJ2-1, with 9 bases lining up with TRBD2. The length of the CDR3 is 14 residues. Per the germline V gene, CDR1 is SGHRS and CDR2 is YFSETQ. V gave up 3 bases and J gave up 10 bases; unmatched junction bases: 8. CDR3 in amino acids: CASSSGTSNEEQFF. The CDR3 DNA sequence: TGCGCCAGCAGCTCCGGGACTAGCAATGAGGAGCAGTTCTTC.

The chain recombines TRBV6-6 with TRBJ1-3; D unresolved. V dropped 4 bases and J dropped 2 bases, with 9 bases sitting between them. Germline V gene lookup returns CDR1 MNHNY and CDR2 SVGAGI (reference sequence). The CDR3 length is 14 residues. The CDR3 sequence: CASSSMGPGNTIYF. As DNA, the CDR3 is TGTGCCAGCAGTTCTATGGGCCCTGGAAACACCATATATTTT.

This chain joins TRBV6-5 and TRBJ1-3; a possible D gene is TRBD1 (5 bases). Trimming removed 10 bases at V and 3 bases at J, with 19 bases between. Germline V lookup: CDR1 MNHEY, CDR2 SVGAGI. This CDR3 region has 15 residues. The CDR3 DNA reads TGTGCCACCGCCTCAGGAGGGGTTCTTGGAAACACCATATATTTT. Amino acid sequence: CATASGGVLGNTIYF.

In nucleotides, the CDR3 is TGTGCCAGCAGCTTGCTAGCGGGAGGTCGGGAGACCCAGTACTTC. This codes for CASSLLAGGRETQYF. This chain joins TRBV5-6 and TRBJ2-5; 11 bases are shared with TRBD2. With V trimmed by 1 base and J by 5 bases, 4 bases remained unmatched. The CDR3 extends over 15 amino acids. Germline V lookup: CDR1 SGHDT, CDR2 YYEEEE.

The chain combines TRBV24-1 with TRBJ1-1; D call uncertain. The CDR3 is 14 residues long. The V end was cut by 2 bases, the J end by 0 bases, with 6 bases between. Per the germline V gene, CDR1 is KGHDR and CDR2 is SFDVKD. In DNA form, the CDR3 reads TGTGCCACCAGTGATTCCCTTCTGAACACTGAAGCTTTCTTT. It yields the protein CATSDSLLNTEAFF.

In this sample, this clone turned up once. The chain has TRBV3-1 (or the pseudogene TRBV3-2) and TRBJ2-5, with TRBD2 as a possible D gene (6 bases). The germline gives CDR1 LGHDT, CDR2 YNNKEL (reference sequence). Trimming took off 4 bases at V and 2 bases at J, with 14 bases between the two ends. The CDR3 loop spans 15 amino acids. CDR3: CASSLGTFLQETQYF. The CDR3 coding sequence is TGTGCCAGCAGCCTTGGGACTTTTCTTCAAGAGACCCAGTACTTC.

The V gene is TRBV7-8, the J gene TRBJ2-1; 9 nucleotides align to TRBD2. CDR3 length: 18 amino acids. The V segment lost 0 bases and the J segment 7 bases; nucleotides outside the gene matches: 13. Germline-derived CDR1 and CDR2 are SGHVS and FQNEAQ. The CDR3, as DNA: TGTGCCAGCAGCTTAGCCGGAAGACTAGCGGATCCTAATAATGAGCAGTTCTTC. Its protein is CASSLAGRLADPNNEQFF.

The gene calls are TRBV19 and TRBJ2-3; 7 bases are shared with TRBD2. This CDR3 is built from 15 residues. Trimming took 3 bases from V and 2 from J; bases not matched to a gene: 5. CDR1 and CDR2 from the germline V gene are LNHDA and SQIVND (reference sequence). Here the CDR3 DNA reads TGTGCCAGTAGTATCGACGCGGGAGCCACAGATACGCAGTATTTT. This sequence encodes CASSIDAGATDTQYF.

This CDR3 is CASRGRAVSYNEQFF. The CDR3 coding sequence is TGTGCCAGCAGGGGCAGGGCGGTCTCCTACAATGAGCAGTTCTTC. The chain links TRBV7-2 to TRBJ2-1; possibly TRBD1 for D (5 bases). The CDR3 has 15 amino acids. Germline V lookup: CDR1 SGHTA, CDR2 FQGNSA. V gave up 6 bases and J gave up 0 bases, with 12 bases separating them.

This clone has a handful of counts. The CDR3 nucleotides read TGTGCCATCAGTGATAGGGGGGGCTACGAGCAGTACGTC. Translated: CAISDRGGYEQYV. This chain uses TRBV10-3 with TRBJ2-7, with a weak D call TRBD2 (7 bases). The CDR3 sequence is 13 residues long. V was shortened by 3 bases and J by 3 bases, with 9 bases between the two germline ends. Germline CDR1 reads ENHRY; CDR2 reads SYGVKD.

The rearrangement links TRBV5-1 to TRBJ2-1; 9 bases fit TRBD2. Looked up from germline, CDR1 is SGHRS and CDR2 is YFSETQ. This CDR3 region has 14 residues. Trimming cost V 2 bases and J 4 bases; bases outside gene matches: 1. The CDR3 here is CASSFTSGYNEQFF. Written as DNA, the CDR3 is TGCGCCAGCAGCTTTACTAGCGGGTACAATGAGCAGTTCTTC.

The chain carries TRBV6-2 or TRBV6-3 and TRBJ2-2; D is ambiguous. The germline gives CDR1 MNHEY, CDR2 SVGEGT. The CDR3 consists of 15 residues. Between the trimmed V and J ends, which lost 0 bases and 6 bases, there was a span of 11 bases. The CDR3 region is CASSYSASRAGELFF. CDR3 in DNA: TGTGCCAGCAGTTACTCCGCCAGCCGGGCCGGGGAGCTGTTTTTT.

The chain links TRBV14 to TRBJ1-4; TRBD1 might be the D (5 bases). Germline V gene sequence: CDR1 SGHDN, CDR2 FVKESK. The germline V and J ends were trimmed by 4 bases and 5 bases, with 26 bases remaining between them. This CDR3 has 19 amino acids. The CDR3, as DNA: TGTGCCAGCAGCCTGAATGTGGGGGGACCTGGAGGACCCAATGAAAAACTGTTTTTT. Translation: CASSLNVGGPGGPNEKLFF.

As regards this clone: The same CDR3 arises from other DNA sequences in this sample as well. The chain joins TRBV3-1 (or the pseudogene TRBV3-2) to TRBJ2-3, with 9 bases fitting TRBD2. The CDR3 has 16 amino acids. CDR1 and CDR2 (germline): LGHDT, YNNKEL (reference sequence). V shed 0 bases, J shed 2 bases, and the junction held 3 bases outside the gene matches. This CDR3 is CASSQDGGRATDTQYF. The DNA of the CDR3 is TGTGCCAGCAGCCAAGATGGCGGGAGGGCCACAGATACGCAGTATTTT.

V usage is TRBV5-1 and J usage is TRBJ2-3; D is ambiguous. This CDR3 has 14 residues. Germline V gives CDR1 SGHRS, CDR2 YFSETQ. V was trimmed by 0 bases and J by 6 bases, leaving 11 bases between them. The CDR3 region has the DNA TGCGCCAGCAGCTTGGGCAGTTTGGAGGATACGCAGTATTTT. Residues: CASSLGSLEDTQYF.

This chain connects TRBV15 to TRBJ2-5, with D perhaps matching TRBD2 (5 bases). The CDR3 loop spans 15 amino acids. Germline values: CDR1 LNHNV, CDR2 YYDKDF (reference sequence). Deletions cut 0 bases from V and 1 base from J, with 9 bases between. Written as DNA, the CDR3 is TGTGCCACCAGCAGAGAACTAGTTGTCCAAGAGACCCAGTACTTC. It codes for CATSRELVVQETQYF.

The chain recombines TRBV29-1 with TRBJ2-5, with 7 bases identical to TRBD2. CDR1 and CDR2 from the germline V gene are SQVTM and ANQGSEA. The CDR3 has 15 residues. V dropped 3 bases and J dropped 5; count of bases not matched to a gene: 12. As DNA, the CDR3 is TGCAGCGTTGAGAGGGCCTGGAGGGGAGGGGAGACCCAGTACTTC. Protein: CSVERAWRGGETQYF.

The chain has TRBV7-6 and TRBJ2-3; no reliable D call. Germline assignment: CDR1 SGHVS and CDR2 FNYEAQ. V was cut by 8 bases and J by 6 bases, with 6 bases left in between. CDR3 size: 10 residues. The CDR3 DNA reads as TGTGCCAGCCTCTCCGATACGCAGTATTTT. Translating it yields CASLSDTQYF.

This clone occurred once. This chain connects TRBV18 to TRBJ1-2; the D gene is possibly TRBD1 (6 bases). The CDR3 covers 17 residues. Germline V gives CDR1 KGHSH, CDR2 LQKENI. V was pared by 3 bases and J by 8 bases, with 25 bases between. The CDR3 sequence is CASSPDLDSSWFYGYTF. CDR3 sequence (DNA): TGTGCCAGCTCACCTGACTTGGACAGTTCGTGGTTCTACGGCTACACCTTC.

The J gene is TRBJ1-1, the V gene TRBV12-3 or TRBV12-4; D perhaps matches TRBD1 (5 bases). The CDR3 totals 13 residues. Trimming took 1 base from V and 3 from J, leaving 6 bases between them. The CDR3 reads CASSLEGDTEAFF. The CDR3 nucleotides read TGTGCCAGCAGTTTAGAAGGGGACACTGAAGCTTTCTTT.

The chain uses TRBV7-2 and TRBJ2-1; 7 bases fit TRBD2. This CDR3 contains 15 residues. In germline, CDR1 is SGHTA, CDR2 FQGNSA. J lost 4 bases, V lost 1 base, and 4 bases had no gene match. As DNA, the CDR3 is TGTGCCAGCAGCTTAGGGACTAGAGAGTACAATGAGCAGTTCTTC. Translated, it gives CASSLGTREYNEQFF. Full variable domain (rest looked up from reference TRBV7-2 and TRBJ2-1): GAGVSQSPSNKVTEKGKDVELRCDPISGHTALYWYRQSLGQGLEFLIYFQGNSAPDKSGLPSDRFSAERTGGSVSTLTIQRTQQEDSAVYLCASSLGTREYNEQFFGPGTRLTVL.